This record concerns one TCR beta chain sequence. This entry belongs to a study of T cell changes during pregnancy in multiple sclerosis. Here immunoSEQ multiplex PCR was the method, and the copy in TCRdb shows in-frame clones only, minus some. The top ten clones hold around 0.6% of a sample with just over 50,000 clones, approximately 94% of them seen once. The receptor comes from a female donor with multiple sclerosis, enrolled in a pregnancy study. The starting material was CD4+ T cells from peripheral blood mononuclear cells, obtained in the second trimester of pregnancy.

CDR3 sequence (DNA): TGTGCCAGCAGCTTAAGTTGGGGCAGGACATACACTGAAGCTTTCTTT. Amino acids: CASSLSWGRTYTEAFF. The chain uses TRBV7-9 and TRBJ1-1; tentatively, D is TRBD1 (5 bases). The V gene's germline CDR1 is SEHNR and CDR2 FQNEAQ (reference sequence). This CDR3 contains 16 residues. V lost 2 bases to trimming and J lost 3 bases, with 16 bases between them.